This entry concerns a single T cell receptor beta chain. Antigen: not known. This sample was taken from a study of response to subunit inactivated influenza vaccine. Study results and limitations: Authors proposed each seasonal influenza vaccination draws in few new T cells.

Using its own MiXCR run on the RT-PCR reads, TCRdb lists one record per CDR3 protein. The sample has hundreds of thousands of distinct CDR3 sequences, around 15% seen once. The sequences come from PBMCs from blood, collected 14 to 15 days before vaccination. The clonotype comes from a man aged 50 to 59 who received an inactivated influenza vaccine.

The CDR3 nucleotides are TGTGCCAGCAGTTTTCTGGGGGAAAGGCAGCCCCAGCATTTT. It translates to CASSFLGERQPQHF. The chain carries TRBV27 and TRBJ1-5; D might be TRBD1 (5 bases). Per germline, CDR1 MNHEY and CDR2 SMNVEV (reference sequence). V lost 3 bases and J 7 bases, leaving 13 bases between the germline ends. The CDR3 has 14 amino acids.